These 26 T cell receptor beta chains share one sample of origin, sequenced in a study of CD8+CD57+ T cells in acquired aplastic anemia. Genomic DNA constituted the template upon which TCR beta VDJ and CDR3 profiling was performed. MiXCR, applied by TCRdb to the reads, yields one record per CDR3 protein. This sample carries some 280,000 distinct CDR3 sequences, 56% of them seen once, and the ten largest clones take less than 9.5%. Sample: sorted CD4+, CD8+, or CD8+CD57+ T cells (not recorded which) from PBMCs. The receptor source for this set is a human donor with severe aplastic anemia or a healthy control (not recorded which).

The rearrangement uses TRBV10-3 and TRBJ2-7; TRBD1 might be the D (6 bases). From germline, CDR1 is ENHRY and CDR2 SYGVKD. This CDR3 comprises 10 residues. CDR3 region: CAKQGSEQYF. The CDR3 nucleotides are TGTGCAAAACAGGGCTCCGAGCAGTACTTC.

In its sample, this clonotype was seen many times. V gene TRBV3-1 combines with J gene TRBJ1-2; 7 bases align to TRBD1. The germline CDR1 and CDR2 sequences are LGHDT and YNNKEL (reference sequence). CDR3 length: 14 residues. The J segment lost 8 bases and the V segment lost 4 bases, leaving 10 bases of the junction unmatched. DNA of the CDR3: TGTGCCAGCAGCCCATCGACAGGGCCAAGAGGCTACACCTTC. Translation: CASSPSTGPRGYTF.

The V call is TRBV7-6, the J call TRBJ2-1, with TRBD1 matching 8 bases. The germline gives CDR1 SGHVS, CDR2 FNYEAQ. CDR3 length: 17 residues. Trimming at V came to 2 bases and at J to 7 bases, leaving 13 bases not matched to a gene. CDR3 residues: CASSLMGKTGAGNEQFF. For the CDR3, the DNA is TGTGCCAGCAGCTTAATGGGCAAGACAGGGGCGGGGAATGAGCAGTTCTTC.

V gene TRBV25-1 combines with J gene TRBJ1-1; possibly TRBD1 for D (5 bases). CDR3 length: 13 amino acids. Trimming left V 2 bases short and J 10 bases short, with 14 bases between. The germline V gene encodes CDR1 MGHDK and CDR2 SYGVNS. CDR3: CASSEGRGTAAFF. In nucleotides, the CDR3 is TGTGCCAGCAGTGAAGGTCGGGGGACGGCAGCTTTCTTT.

In this sample, this clonotype turned up many times. The chain combines TRBV19 with TRBJ2-3; 11 bases fit TRBD1. This CDR3 spans 15 amino acids. Germline-derived CDR1 and CDR2 are LNHDA and SQIVND (reference sequence). The J segment lost 5 bases and the V segment lost 7 bases, leaving 8 bases of the junction unmatched. CDR3 amino acids: CASTRPGQGGDTQYF. CDR3 nucleotide sequence: TGTGCCAGTACCAGACCGGGACAGGGGGGAGATACGCAGTATTTT.

The chain is built from TRBV20-1 and TRBJ2-7; weak D call: TRBD2 (6 bases). There are 14 residues in the CDR3. Germline values: CDR1 DFQATT, CDR2 SNEGSKA (reference sequence). Trimming took 6 bases from V and 1 from J, leaving 16 bases between them. In DNA, the CDR3 is TGCAGTGCCCCCATCGCGGGACTGTCCTACGAGCAGTACTTC. Amino acid sequence: CSAPIAGLSYEQYF.

This chain connects TRBV10-3 to TRBJ2-3; 7 bases align to TRBD2. The length of the CDR3 is 14 residues. Trimming removed 6 bases from V and 4 bases from J; junction bases left unmatched: 7. Germline V gives CDR1 ENHRY, CDR2 SYGVKD. CDR3 loop: CAIRAGLDADTQYF. The CDR3 bases are TGTGCCATCAGGGCCGGACTAGACGCAGATACGCAGTATTTT.

This clonotype was recorded only once. Here the CDR3 DNA reads TGTGCCAGTAGAGGTTCCCGGACCTACGAGCAGTACTTC. Translated: CASRGSRTYEQYF. The chain uses TRBV19 and TRBJ2-7; D unresolved. V was cut by 6 bases and J by 2 bases, with 11 bases left in between. The CDR3 runs to 13 residues. From germline, CDR1 is LNHDA and CDR2 SQIVND (reference sequence).

In this sample, this clonotype turned up many times. The gene calls are TRBV29-1 and TRBJ2-2; 12 bases line up with TRBD2. The germline CDR1 and CDR2 sequences are SQVTM and ANQGSEA. V gave up 5 bases and J gave up 0 bases; unmatched junction bases: 1. The CDR3 loop spans 15 amino acids. CDR3: CSVRTSGANTGELFF. The CDR3, as DNA: TGCAGCGTTCGGACTAGCGGGGCGAACACCGGGGAGCTGTTTTTT.

In this sample, this clonotype turned up a few times. This sequence joins TRBV7-9 and TRBJ1-5; 11 nucleotides align to TRBD1. This CDR3 comprises 15 residues. The germline V gene has CDR1 SEHNR and CDR2 FQNEAQ (reference sequence). V lost 3 bases to trimming and J lost 4 bases; unmatched junction nucleotides: 2. In nucleotides, the CDR3 is TGTGCCAGCAGCTTTGGGACAGGGGGAAATCAGCCCCAGCATTTT. This encodes CASSFGTGGNQPQHF.

The chain links TRBV25-1 to TRBJ2-1; possible D gene TRBD2, 5 bases. Deletions cut 4 bases from V and 7 bases from J, with 17 bases between. The CDR3 has 15 amino acids. Germline assignment: CDR1 MGHDK and CDR2 SYGVNS. DNA of the CDR3: TGTGCCAGCAGTGTATTTGGTCTAGCTGGGAATGAGCAGTTCTTC. Encoded protein: CASSVFGLAGNEQFF.

The chain links TRBV19 to TRBJ2-7; D ambiguous. The CDR3 length is 13 residues. From germline, CDR1 is LNHDA and CDR2 SQIVND (reference sequence). V was pared by 2 bases and J by 1 base, with 6 bases between. CDR3 amino acids: CASSIKGSYEQYF. As DNA, the CDR3 is TGTGCCAGTAGTATAAAGGGATCCTACGAGCAGTACTTC. The whole variable domain, remainder taken from reference TRBV19 and TRBJ2-7, is DGGITQSPKYLFRKEGQNVTLSCEQNLNHDAMYWYRQDPGQGLRLIYYSQIVNDFQKGDIAEGYSVSREKKESFPLTVTSAQKNPTAFYLCASSIKGSYEQYFGPGTRLTVT.

This clonotype was counted many times. J is TRBJ1-6 and V is TRBV3-1; possibly TRBD1 for D (5 bases). Deletions cut 1 base from V and 7 bases from J, with 11 bases between. The CDR3 loop spans 15 amino acids. Germline V gene lookup returns CDR1 LGHDT and CDR2 YNNKEL (reference sequence). As DNA, the CDR3 is TGTGCCAGCAGCCAAGTGTCGCAGGGAAATTCACCCCTCCACTTT. This encodes CASSQVSQGNSPLHF.

The CDR3: CSARPRDRAYEQYF. CDR3 bases: TGCAGTGCTAGACCCCGGGACAGGGCCTACGAGCAGTACTTC. This sequence joins TRBV20-1 and TRBJ2-7; 9 bases align to TRBD1. This CDR3 contains 14 residues. Germline V gene sequence: CDR1 DFQATT, CDR2 SNEGSKA (reference sequence). J gave up 2 bases and V 2 bases, and 4 bases lay outside the gene matches.

This clonotype was seen repeatedly, ten times or more. The chain links TRBV24-1 to TRBJ2-3; D possibly corresponds to TRBD2 (6 bases). The CDR3 sequence is 14 residues long. The V and J ends lost 4 bases and 7 bases respectively, with 14 bases between them. Germline V CDR1 and CDR2: KGHDR, SFDVKD. DNA for the CDR3: TGTGCCACCAGTGAACGACTAGTTGTGCATACGCAGTATTTT. Translated, it gives CATSERLVVHTQYF.

A remark on this clonotype: The junction does not match germline at one end; this may be a read error. The chain is built from TRBV15 and TRBJ2-7; maybe TRBD1 (5 bases). CDR3 length equals 17 residues. Looked up from germline, CDR1 is LNHNV and CDR2 is YYDKDF (reference sequence). In nucleotides, the CDR3 is TGTGCCACCGGCAGAGATCACTCCGCAGGGCTGACCTACGAGCAGTACTTC. Protein sequence: CATGRDHSAGLTYEQYF.

This chain links TRBV10-3 with TRBJ2-5, with 7 bases that match TRBD2. CDR3 size: 15 residues. In germline, CDR1 is ENHRY, CDR2 SYGVKD. Trimming at V came to 0 bases and at J to 0 bases, leaving 1 base not matched to a gene. The CDR3 sequence is CAISESAGDQETQYF. The DNA for the CDR3 is TGTGCCATCAGTGAGTCGGCGGGAGACCAAGAGACCCAGTACTTC.

V gene TRBV5-1 combines with J gene TRBJ2-2; the D gene could be TRBD1 or TRBD2 (5 bases each). The CDR3 is 14 amino acids. Trimming shortened V by 7 bases and J by 12 bases, and 22 bases separated the two germline ends. Germline loops: CDR1 SGHRS, CDR2 YFSETQ. CDR3 amino acids: CASGARGPLLKLFF. In DNA, the CDR3 is TGCGCCAGCGGGGCTCGGGGCCCGCTACTGAAGCTGTTTTTT. Based on the CDR3 plus reference TRBV5-1 and TRBJ2-2, the full variable domain is KAGVTQTPRYLIKTRGQQVTLSCSPISGHRSVSWYQQTPGQGLQFLFEYFSETQRNKGNFPGRFSGRQFSNSRSEMNVSTLELGDSALYLCASGARGPLLKLFFGEGSRLTVL.

The V call is TRBV2, the J call TRBJ2-6; D remains ambiguous. Trimming took 7 bases from V and 0 from J, leaving 4 bases between them. The CDR3 covers 13 residues. Germline CDR1 is SNHLY and CDR2 is FYNNEI. The CDR3 nucleotides read TGTGCCAGCATACGCTCTGGGGCCAACGTCCTGACTTTC. This gives the protein CASIRSGANVLTF.

This clonotype was seen more than once but under ten times. This chain links TRBV10-3 with TRBJ1-6; D perhaps matches TRBD1 (6 bases). The germline gives CDR1 ENHRY, CDR2 SYGVKD. V lost 5 bases and J lost 4, with 9 bases in between. This CDR3 has 14 residues. CDR3 loop: CAISLDSYNSPLHF. The CDR3, as DNA: TGTGCCATCAGTTTGGACAGTTATAATTCACCCCTCCACTTT.

This clonotype was picked up a small number of times. This chain joins TRBV5-1 and TRBJ1-1, with a possible D match to TRBD1 (5 bases). V was pared by 4 bases and J by 0 bases, with 10 bases between. This CDR3 has 14 amino acids. Germline-derived CDR1 and CDR2 are SGHRS and YFSETQ. CDR3 loop: CASSLRAMNTEAFF. CDR3 nucleotides: TGCGCCAGCAGCCTCAGGGCCATGAACACTGAAGCTTTCTTT.

The chain carries TRBV30 and TRBJ1-2, with 9 bases lining up with TRBD1. In germline, CDR1 is GTSNPN, CDR2 SVGIG (reference sequence). The junction had 10 bases not matched to a gene; V was cut back by 2 bases and J by 6 bases. The CDR3 is 15 amino acids. The CDR3 here is CAWSPGTGPNHGYTF. The CDR3 DNA reads as TGTGCCTGGAGTCCGGGGACAGGGCCCAACCATGGCTACACCTTC.

For the CDR3, the DNA is TGTGCCAGCAGCGGGGTGTCCGGGGAGCTGTTTTTT. Amino acids: CASSGVSGELFF. V usage is TRBV7-9 and J usage is TRBJ2-2; D is uncertain. This CDR3 comprises 12 residues. V lost 5 bases and J 6 bases, leaving 7 bases between the germline ends. Germline V gene data show CDR1 as SEHNR and CDR2 as FQNEAQ (reference sequence).

The rearrangement joins TRBV28 to TRBJ1-4; 7 bases align to TRBD1. J was trimmed by 8 bases and V by 3 bases; bases with no gene match: 12. This CDR3 comprises 16 residues. The germline V gene has CDR1 MDHEN and CDR2 SYDVKM. The DNA for the CDR3 is TGTGCCAGCAGTTTGCTCAGGGGGAGTCGGGAAGAAAAACTGTTTTTT. Its translation: CASSLLRGSREEKLFF.

This clonotype was observed at least ten times. The V call is TRBV20-1, the J call TRBJ1-2, with D possibly TRBD1 on 5 matching bases. Trimming shortened V by 3 bases and J by 4 bases, and 9 bases separated the two germline ends. The CDR3 sequence is 12 residues long. Per the germline V gene, CDR1 is DFQATT and CDR2 is SNEGSKA (reference sequence). The CDR3 region has the DNA TGCAGTGCTAGCATGGACATCTATGGCTACACCTTC. It translates to CSASMDIYGYTF.

This clonotype was counted only a few times. The chain uses TRBV24-1 and TRBJ2-5; D not resolved. Germline V gives CDR1 KGHDR, CDR2 SFDVKD. The CDR3 extends over 13 amino acids. The V gene lost 4 bases and the J gene lost 0 bases, with 5 bases spanning the gap. The CDR3 region has the DNA TGTGCCACCAGTGACGAGTACCAAGAGACCCAGTACTTC. It codes for CATSDEYQETQYF.